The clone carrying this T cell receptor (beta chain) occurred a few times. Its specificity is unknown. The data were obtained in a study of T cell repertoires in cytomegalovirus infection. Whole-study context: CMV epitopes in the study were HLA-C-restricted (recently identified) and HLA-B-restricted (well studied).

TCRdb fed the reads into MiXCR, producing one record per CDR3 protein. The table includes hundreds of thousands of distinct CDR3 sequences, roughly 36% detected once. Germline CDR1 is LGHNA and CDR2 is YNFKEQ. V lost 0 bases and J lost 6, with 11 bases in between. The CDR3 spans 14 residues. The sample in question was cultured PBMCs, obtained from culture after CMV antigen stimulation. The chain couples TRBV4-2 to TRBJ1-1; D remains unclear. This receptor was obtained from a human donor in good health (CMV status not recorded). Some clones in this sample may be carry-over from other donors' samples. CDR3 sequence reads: CASSQDVRAAEAFF. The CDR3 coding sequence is TGTGCCAGCAGCCAAGATGTTAGGGCGGCTGAAGCTTTCTTT.